These 7 T cell receptor beta chains originate from one sample sequenced in a study of metastatic and nonmetastatic thyroid tumors. Patients had received no treatment of any kind before thyroid surgery. From the PCR reads, TCRdb re-called clones with MiXCR. The table lists 20,000 to 25,000 clones, 35% to 45% of them singletons, with 22% in the top ten. The sequencing sample was made of blood. The origin of the receptors is a male donor with papillary thyroid cancer or a benign thyroid nodule (not recorded which). Some clones in this sample may be carry-over from other donors' samples.

The chain joins TRBV11-2 to TRBJ2-7, with D possibly being TRBD2 (7 bases). CDR3 length: 16 amino acids. V lost 5 bases, J lost 3 bases, and 20 bases lay in between. The germline CDR1 and CDR2 sequences are SGHAT and FQNNGV. CDR3 nucleotide sequence: TGTGCCAGCAGCAGAGGGGGGCGGGAGTCCCACTACGAGCAGTACTTC. This codes for CASSRGGRESHYEQYF.

CDR3 sequence reads: CSATPEGLNTEAFF. In nucleotides, the CDR3 is TGCAGTGCTACCCCAGAGGGGCTGAACACTGAAGCTTTCTTT. This rearrangement joins TRBV20-1 to TRBJ1-1; D is perhaps TRBD1 (5 bases). The CDR3 is made up of 14 amino acids. Trimming cost V 4 bases and J 0 bases, with 12 bases left between them. Germline CDR1 DFQATT, CDR2 SNEGSKA (reference sequence).

This clone was seen a handful of times. This chain links TRBV27 with TRBJ2-2, with 10 bases lining up with TRBD2. V trimming: 1 base; J trimming: 7 bases; junction bases outside the gene matches: 0. This CDR3 is 14 amino acids long. Looked up from germline, CDR1 is MNHEY and CDR2 is SMNVEV (reference sequence). The CDR3 DNA reads TGTGCCAGCAGTTTATGGACTAGCGGCGGGGAGCTGTTTTTT. Residues: CASSLWTSGGELFF.

The sample holds many counts of this clone. The chain has TRBV9 and TRBJ1-6, with a weak D call TRBD1 (6 bases). The CDR3 runs 13 residues. The V and J ends lost 4 bases and 10 bases respectively, with 12 bases between them. Germline CDR1 is SGDLS and CDR2 is YYNGEE. CDR3 in DNA: TGTGCCAGCAGCTCGGCAGGGGACTCACCCCTCCACTTT. Protein product: CASSSAGDSPLHF.

The rearrangement uses TRBV6-5 and TRBJ2-5; 13 bases align to TRBD2. Germline V gene lookup returns CDR1 MNHEY and CDR2 SVGAGI. The CDR3 loop spans 19 amino acids. J gave up 2 bases and V 3 bases, and 12 bases lay outside the gene matches. DNA of the CDR3: TGTGCCAGCAGTTATTCTACCGGAGGACTAGCGGGGGTACAAGAGACCCAGTACTTC. Protein sequence: CASSYSTGGLAGVQETQYF.

The CDR3 region is CASSLGQGAGANVLTF. For the CDR3, the DNA is TGCGCCAGCAGCTTGGGACAGGGAGCTGGGGCCAACGTCCTGACTTTC. This sequence joins TRBV5-1 and TRBJ2-6; 7 bases map to TRBD1. This CDR3 region has 16 residues. Per germline, CDR1 SGHRS and CDR2 YFSETQ. V gave up 0 bases and J gave up 2 bases; unmatched junction bases: 2.

Many counts were recorded for this clone. V usage is TRBV7-6 and J usage is TRBJ2-7; perhaps D is TRBD1 or TRBD2 (5 bases each). V was shortened by 5 bases and J by 6 bases, with 8 bases between the two germline ends. The CDR3 extends over 11 amino acids. Germline CDR1 SGHVS, CDR2 FNYEAQ. This chain's CDR3 is CASSPGTEQYF. CDR3 in DNA: TGTGCCAGCAGCCCCGGGACCGAGCAGTACTTC.